The sequence of this TCR beta chain was determined in a study of T cells in Graves' hyperthyroidism and ophthalmopathy (dated by TCRdb to the late 2010s). As for the study more broadly: Peripheral blood samples were taken at the time of initial diagnosis, prior to any treatment. Thyroid tissue and blood T-cell repertoires from over 5 Graves' hyperthyroidism patients were also compared in the study. Prospective prediction of ophthalmopathy was tested in an independent validation cohort of approximately 19 hyperthyroidism patients and 15 to 17 patients who later progressed to ophthalmopathy. TCR V-J signatures able to tell the groups apart were searched for in a discovery cohort of 90 to 100 patients, of whom over 40 had Graves' ophthalmopathy and about 60 had stable Graves' hyperthyroidism. The roughly 99 discovery patients were divided at random into training and test sets in a 7:3 ratio. According to the paper, TCR Vbeta CDR3 sequencing was carried out on 135 peripheral blood samples, which came from under 50 ophthalmopathy, 80 or so hyperthyroidism and roughly 17 progressor patients. Once sampling was done, hyperthyroidism patients were given methimazole at a starting dose of 30 mg daily, whereas ophthalmopathy patients were given high-dose intravenous methylprednisolone. What the authors observed across the whole study: Sample size was not statistically predetermined, and investigators were not blinded to group allocation. A model built on a 13 V-J signature distinguished ophthalmopathy from stable hyperthyroidism, reaching 87.88% sensitivity and around 81% specificity in cross-validation and 80%/75% in testing. Blood samples also contained most of the expanded thyroid clonotypes (frequency above 0.001), which suggests that blood repertoires may reflect thyroid immune responses. In validation, the model predicted progression to ophthalmopathy a median of roughly 6.5 months before onset, with 70% to 71% sensitivity and roughly 72% specificity.

The TCR beta CDR3 regions were amplified from the RNA transcripts. The TCR CDR3 was subjected to a first round of RT-PCR using the HTBI primer set and the Qiagen OneStep RT-PCR kit. A second multiplex PCR round built the libraries, followed by size selection and purification. Libraries were sequenced paired-end with 100 bp reads on an Illumina HiSeq2000. Under the source paper's analysis protocol: SOAPnuke was used to process the raw data, throwing out any read that contained adapters or uncalled bases, had a mean Phred below 15, or lacked an exact constant-primer or identifier match. High-quality paired reads were merged with COPE v1.2.5, and unique nucleotide sequences were defined as clonotypes. MiTCR v1.1 was used to align the clonotypes against IMGT TRBV, TRBD and TRBJ reference segments. Only V-J combinations with frequency above 0.0001, covering 99% to 99.2% of repertoires, were analysed. The TCS score was defined as the ratio of F50 (clonal expansion) to E x V (chaos), calculated using BLOSUM62-based TCRdist between CDR3 peptides within each V-J. Welch's t-statistics and random forest reduced around 510 V-J features to about 13, which were used in a naive Bayes classifier (R e1071). In TCRdb, the public reads were trimmed at Q25 with fastp and aligned with MiXCR, with productive beta chains retained. For every CDR3 protein sequence, its rows merge into one entry that carries the most common genes and DNA. The V and J calls and clone size come from TCRdb's table, not from the authors' own analysis. The sample yields 160,000 or so distinct CDR3 sequences; roughly 10% were counted once. The ten top clones hold around 21% of the sample.

Hyperthyroidism patients were newly diagnosed, with disease duration under 2 months, and aged 18 to 65 years. The study excluded patients with uncontrolled infections, other autoimmune diseases, pregnancy or lactation. Clinical symptoms, serum thyroxine and TRAb, thyroid ultrasound, and orbital computed tomography formed the basis for the diagnoses. For progressor patients, blood was drawn at the first diagnosis of hyperthyroidism, before any ophthalmopathy symptoms had appeared. PBMCs were separated from under 12 ml of fresh peripheral blood using Ficoll-Paque density gradient centrifugation. Patients classed as progressors first received a Graves' hyperthyroidism diagnosis and then went on to develop ophthalmopathy during follow-up. Total RNA was extracted using Trizol reagent, and RNA quality was assessed on an Agilent 2100 Bioanalyzer. In this sample, this clonotype turned up many times. The clone's antigen remains unknown. Per-base qualities were not stored, and no clone one base away is much larger.

The CDR3 measures 14 amino acids from cysteine to phenylalanine. The retained sequence is limited to the CDR3, 42 bases, with the frame set at the first base. CDR1 SGHNT and CDR2 YENEEA are derived from the germline V gene. Relative to germline, V is missing 5 bases and J is missing 4 bases, with 4 bases of the junction outside any gene match. The chain is made from TRBV11-3 and TRBJ2-5, with 10 central nucleotides matching TRBD1. Sequenced input: blood. This receptor was obtained from a woman under 30 with Graves' hyperthyroidism that later progressed to Graves' ophthalmopathy. The DNA is TGTGCCAGCAGCGGTGGACAGGGGGGAGAGACCCAGTACTTC. Its protein reads: CASSGGQGGETQYF.